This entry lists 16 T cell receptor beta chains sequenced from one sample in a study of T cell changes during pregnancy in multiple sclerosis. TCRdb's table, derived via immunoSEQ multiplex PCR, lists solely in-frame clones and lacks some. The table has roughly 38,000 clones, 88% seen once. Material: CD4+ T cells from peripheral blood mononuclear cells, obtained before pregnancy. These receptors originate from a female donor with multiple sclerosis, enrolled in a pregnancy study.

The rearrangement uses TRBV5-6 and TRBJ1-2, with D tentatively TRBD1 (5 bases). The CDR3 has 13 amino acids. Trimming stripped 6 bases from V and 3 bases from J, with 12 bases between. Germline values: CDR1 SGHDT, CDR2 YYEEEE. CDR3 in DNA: TGTGCCAGCACCCCGGGGGATTACTATGGCTACACCTTC. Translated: CASTPGDYYGYTF.

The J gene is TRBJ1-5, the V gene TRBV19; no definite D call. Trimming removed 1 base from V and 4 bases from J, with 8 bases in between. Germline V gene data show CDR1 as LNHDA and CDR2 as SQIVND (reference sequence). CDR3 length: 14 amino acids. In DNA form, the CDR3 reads TGTGCCAGTAGTATAGGATCGGGGAATCAGCCCCAGCATTTT. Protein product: CASSIGSGNQPQHF.

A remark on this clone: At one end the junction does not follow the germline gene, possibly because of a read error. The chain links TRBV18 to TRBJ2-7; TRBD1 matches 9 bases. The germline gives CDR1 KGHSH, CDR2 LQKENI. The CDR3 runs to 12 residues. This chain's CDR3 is CASSPEQGAPCF. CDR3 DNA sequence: TGTGCCAGCTCACCAGAACAGGGGGCCCCGTGCTTC. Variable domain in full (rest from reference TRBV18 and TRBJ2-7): NAGVMQNPRHLVRRRGQEARLRCSPMKGHSHVYWYRQLPEEGLKFMVYLQKENIIDESGMPKERFSAEFPKEGPSILRIQQVVRGDSAAYFCASSPEQGAPCFGPGTRLTVT.

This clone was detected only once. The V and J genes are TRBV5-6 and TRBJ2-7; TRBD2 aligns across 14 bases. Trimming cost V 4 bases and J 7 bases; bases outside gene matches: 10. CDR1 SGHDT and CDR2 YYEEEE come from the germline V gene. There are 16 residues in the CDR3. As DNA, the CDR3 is TGTGCCAGCAGCCGTGGACTAGCGGGAGGCCACGATGAGCAGTACTTC. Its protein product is CASSRGLAGGHDEQYF. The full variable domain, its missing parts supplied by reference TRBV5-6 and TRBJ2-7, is DAGVTQSPTHLIKTRGQQVTLRCSPKSGHDTVSWYQQALGQGPQFIFQYYEEEERQRGNFPDRFSGHQFPNYSSELNVNALLLGDSALYLCASSRGLAGGHDEQYFGPGTRLTVT.

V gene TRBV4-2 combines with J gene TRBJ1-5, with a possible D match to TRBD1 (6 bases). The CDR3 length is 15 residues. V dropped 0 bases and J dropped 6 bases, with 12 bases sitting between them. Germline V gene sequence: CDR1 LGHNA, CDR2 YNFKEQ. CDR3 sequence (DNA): TGTGCCAGCAGCCAAGATCTAATAGGGGGTCAGCCCCAGCATTTT. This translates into CASSQDLIGGQPQHF.

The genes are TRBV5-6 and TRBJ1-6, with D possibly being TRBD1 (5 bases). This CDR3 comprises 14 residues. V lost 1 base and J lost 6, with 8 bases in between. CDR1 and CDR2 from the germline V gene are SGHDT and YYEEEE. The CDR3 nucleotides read TGTGCCAGCAGCTTGCCGACAGTTAATTCACCCCTCCACTTT. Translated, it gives CASSLPTVNSPLHF. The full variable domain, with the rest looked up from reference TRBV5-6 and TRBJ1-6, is DAGVTQSPTHLIKTRGQQVTLRCSPKSGHDTVSWYQQALGQGPQFIFQYYEEEERQRGNFPDRFSGHQFPNYSSELNVNALLLGDSALYLCASSLPTVNSPLHFGNGTRLTVT.

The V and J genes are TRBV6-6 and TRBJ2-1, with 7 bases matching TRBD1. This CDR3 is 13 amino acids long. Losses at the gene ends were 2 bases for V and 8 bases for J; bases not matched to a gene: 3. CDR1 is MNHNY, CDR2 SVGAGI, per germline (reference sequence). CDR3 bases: TGTGCCAGCAGTTACAACAGGGGATATGAGCAGTTCTTC. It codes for CASSYNRGYEQFF.

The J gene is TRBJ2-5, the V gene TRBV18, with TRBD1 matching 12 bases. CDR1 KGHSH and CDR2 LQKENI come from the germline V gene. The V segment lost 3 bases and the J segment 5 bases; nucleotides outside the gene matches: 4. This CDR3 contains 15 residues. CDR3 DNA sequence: TGTGCCAGCTCACCGGGACAGGGGGCGGTGGAGACCCAGTACTTC. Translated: CASSPGQGAVETQYF.

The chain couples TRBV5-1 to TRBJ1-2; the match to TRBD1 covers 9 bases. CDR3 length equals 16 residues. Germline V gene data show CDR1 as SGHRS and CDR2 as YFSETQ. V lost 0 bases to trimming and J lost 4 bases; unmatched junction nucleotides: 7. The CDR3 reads CASSLAGQGQAYGYTF. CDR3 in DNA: TGCGCCAGCAGCTTGGCCGGACAGGGGCAGGCCTATGGCTACACCTTC.

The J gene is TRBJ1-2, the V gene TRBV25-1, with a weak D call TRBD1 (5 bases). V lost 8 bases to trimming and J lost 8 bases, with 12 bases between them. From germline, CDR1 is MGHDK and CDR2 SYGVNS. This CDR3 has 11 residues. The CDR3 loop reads CASSDRGGYTF. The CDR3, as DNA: TGTGCCAGCTCTGATCGGGGGGGCTACACCTTC.

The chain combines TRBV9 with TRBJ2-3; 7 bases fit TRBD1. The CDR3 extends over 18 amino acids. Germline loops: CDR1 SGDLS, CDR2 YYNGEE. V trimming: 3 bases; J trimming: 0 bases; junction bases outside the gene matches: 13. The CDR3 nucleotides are TGTGCCAGCAGCGGAAGCCAAAGGGACAGAGCTAGCACAGATACGCAGTATTTT. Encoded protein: CASSGSQRDRASTDTQYF.

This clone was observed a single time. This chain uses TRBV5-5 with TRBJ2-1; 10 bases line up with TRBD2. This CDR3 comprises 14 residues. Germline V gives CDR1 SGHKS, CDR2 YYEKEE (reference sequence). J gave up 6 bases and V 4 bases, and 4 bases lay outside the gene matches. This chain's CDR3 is CASSPGTSVNEQFF. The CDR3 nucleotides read TGTGCCAGCAGCCCCGGGACTAGCGTCAATGAGCAGTTCTTC. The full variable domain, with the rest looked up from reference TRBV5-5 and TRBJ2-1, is DAGVTQSPTHLIKTRGQQVTLRCSPISGHKSVSWYQQVLGQGPQFIFQYYEKEERGRGNFPDRFSARQFPNYSSELNVNALLLGDSALYLCASSPGTSVNEQFFGPGTRLTVL.

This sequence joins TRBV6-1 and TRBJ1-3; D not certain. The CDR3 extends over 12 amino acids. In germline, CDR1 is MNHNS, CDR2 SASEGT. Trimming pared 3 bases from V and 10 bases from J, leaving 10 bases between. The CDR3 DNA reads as TGTGCCAGCAGTGAGGACCGGGGAACCATATATTTT. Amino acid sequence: CASSEDRGTIYF.

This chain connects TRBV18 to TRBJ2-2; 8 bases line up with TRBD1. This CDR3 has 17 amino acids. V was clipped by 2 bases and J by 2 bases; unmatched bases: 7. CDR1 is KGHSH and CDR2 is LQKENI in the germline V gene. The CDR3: CASSPGYGQGNTGELFF. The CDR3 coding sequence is TGTGCCAGCTCACCAGGGTATGGACAGGGTAACACCGGGGAGCTGTTTTTT.

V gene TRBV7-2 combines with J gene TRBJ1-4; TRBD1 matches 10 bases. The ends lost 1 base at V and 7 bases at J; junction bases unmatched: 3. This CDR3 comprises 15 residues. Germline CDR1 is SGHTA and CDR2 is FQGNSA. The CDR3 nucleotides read TGTGCCAGCAGCTTAGGACAGGGGGCAGGTGAAAAACTGTTTTTT. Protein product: CASSLGQGAGEKLFF.

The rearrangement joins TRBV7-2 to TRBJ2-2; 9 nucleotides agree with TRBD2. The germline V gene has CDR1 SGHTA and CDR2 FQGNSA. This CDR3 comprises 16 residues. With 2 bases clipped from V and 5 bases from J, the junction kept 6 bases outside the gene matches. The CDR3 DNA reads TGTGCCAGCAGCTTAATTAGCGGGAGTATTACCGGGGAGCTGTTTTTT. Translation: CASSLISGSITGELFF.